Each of the 15 T cell receptor beta chains below was sequenced from the same sample in a study of blood T cell repertoires in COVID-19. This table comes from immunoSEQ multiplex PCR, and its TCRdb copy is limited to in-frame clones, with some not included. The table shows some 120,000 clones, with approximately 87% occurring only once. Sequencing was done on a sample of peripheral blood. These receptors came from a man aged 25 to 40 with acute or convalescent COVID-19.

V gene TRBV13 combines with J gene TRBJ1-1, with D possibly being TRBD1 (6 bases). This CDR3 contains 14 residues. The germline CDR1 and CDR2 sequences are PRHDT and FYEKMQ (reference sequence). Deletions cut 0 bases from V and 4 bases from J, with 9 bases between. CDR3 in amino acids: CASSLGEGGTEAFF. In DNA, the CDR3 is TGTGCCAGCAGCTTAGGCGAAGGGGGCACTGAAGCTTTCTTT.

The count of this clone is one. V is TRBV10-2 and J is TRBJ1-2, with TRBD1 identical over 8 bases. Trimming removed 2 bases from V and 4 bases from J; junction bases left unmatched: 6. The CDR3 is 15 residues long. Germline assignment: CDR1 WSHSY and CDR2 SAAADI. The CDR3 is CASSETDRVIYGYTF. CDR3 nucleotides: TGCGCCAGCAGTGAGACGGACAGGGTAATCTATGGCTACACCTTC.

This sequence joins TRBV6-4 and TRBJ2-2; TRBD2 matches 12 bases. This CDR3 contains 15 residues. The germline V gene has CDR1 MRHNA and CDR2 SNTAGT. J was trimmed by 6 bases and V by 6 bases; bases with no gene match: 5. The CDR3 region is CASSRLAGVPGELFF. CDR3 sequence (DNA): TGTGCCAGCAGCAGACTAGCGGGAGTCCCCGGGGAGCTGTTTTTT.

DNA for the CDR3: TGTGCCAGCAGCTTCCGGACAGGCCAAAACACCGGGGAGCTGTTTTTT. Translating gives CASSFRTGQNTGELFF. This chain links TRBV7-9 with TRBJ2-2, with 7 bases lining up with TRBD1. After removal of 3 bases from V and 2 bases from J, the junction contained 6 bases not matched to a gene. This CDR3 has 16 amino acids. Germline loops: CDR1 SEHNR, CDR2 FQNEAQ (reference sequence).

The chain has TRBV7-3 and TRBJ2-1; 9 bases fit TRBD1. CDR1 is SGHTA and CDR2 is FQGTGA in the germline V gene. This CDR3 comprises 15 residues. Trimming removed 5 bases from V and 6 bases from J; junction bases left unmatched: 8. The CDR3 region has the DNA TGTGCCAGCAGCCCCGGGACAGGGAGTGGCAATGAGCAGTTCTTC. Amino acids: CASSPGTGSGNEQFF.

This clone turned up a few times. This sequence joins TRBV6-5 and TRBJ1-2; D call uncertain. Trimming removed 0 bases from V and 4 bases from J, with 9 bases in between. CDR3 length: 14 amino acids. Germline V gene sequence: CDR1 MNHEY, CDR2 SVGAGI. The CDR3 DNA reads as TGTGCCAGCAGTTACTCGGCGGCATCCTATGGCTACACCTTC. This gives the protein CASSYSAASYGYTF.

This clone was seen a few times. V gene TRBV6-4 combines with J gene TRBJ2-1; TRBD1 aligns across 9 bases. Germline V lookup: CDR1 MRHNA, CDR2 SNTAGT. The CDR3 sequence is 15 residues long. The J segment lost 7 bases and the V segment lost 6 bases, leaving 10 bases of the junction unmatched. CDR3 bases: TGTGCCAGCAGCGAGGGAGGAGGGACAGGGAATGAGCAGTTCTTC. Protein sequence: CASSEGGGTGNEQFF.

The chain carries TRBV12-3 or TRBV12-4 and TRBJ1-2; the D is unclear. CDR3 size: 12 residues. The V end lost 2 bases, the J end lost 4 bases, and 5 bases lay between the germline ends. The CDR3 loop reads CASSLLGYGYTF. The CDR3 DNA sequence: TGTGCCAGCAGTTTACTCGGCTATGGCTACACCTTC.

As for this clone: This sample also contains other DNA sequences that code for the same CDR3. The chain has TRBV4-1 and TRBJ1-1; tentatively, D is TRBD1 (5 bases). The CDR3 has 14 amino acids. Trimming shortened V by 0 bases and J by 5 bases, and 10 bases separated the two germline ends. The germline CDR1 and CDR2 sequences are MGHRA and YSYEKL. CDR3 region: CASSQDSGRTEAFF. DNA for the CDR3: TGCGCCAGCAGCCAAGACTCAGGGAGGACTGAAGCTTTCTTT.

The rearrangement uses TRBV6-5 and TRBJ1-2; TRBD1 matches at 8 bases. V lost 4 bases, J lost 5 bases, and 6 bases stayed unmatched. In germline, CDR1 is MNHEY, CDR2 SVGAGI. CDR3 size: 14 residues. CDR3 residues: CASSSYQGAYGYTF. In DNA form, the CDR3 reads TGTGCCAGCAGTTCCTATCAGGGGGCATATGGCTACACCTTC.

As DNA, the CDR3 is TGTGCCACCAGCAGGGATACCAGGGGGAACACTGAAGCTTTCTTT. This gives the protein CATSRDTRGNTEAFF. The chain uses TRBV15 and TRBJ1-1, with a weak D call TRBD1 (6 bases). Germline V gene lookup returns CDR1 LNHNV and CDR2 YYDKDF (reference sequence). With 3 bases removed from V and 1 base from J, the gap between germline ends came to 12 bases. The CDR3 covers 15 residues.

This chain links TRBV2 with TRBJ1-2, with a weak D call TRBD1 (6 bases). Trimming took off 4 bases at V and 0 bases at J, with 15 bases between the two ends. Per germline, CDR1 SNHLY and CDR2 FYNNEI. There are 16 residues in the CDR3. DNA for the CDR3: TGTGCCAGCAGTGTGGGGGCAGGGGACGCTAACTATGGCTACACCTTC. This sequence encodes CASSVGAGDANYGYTF.

This clone was detected only a few times. The rearrangement uses TRBV2 and TRBJ2-2; no firm D call. The V end was cut by 3 bases, the J end by 6 bases, with 5 bases between. This CDR3 has 12 residues. The germline V gene encodes CDR1 SNHLY and CDR2 FYNNEI. This CDR3 is CASSDRAGELFF. DNA of the CDR3: TGTGCCAGCAGTGATCGAGCCGGGGAGCTGTTTTTT.

The V and J genes are TRBV30 and TRBJ2-2, with a tentative D call TRBD1 (8 bases). The CDR3 spans 16 residues. Germline CDR1 reads GTSNPN; CDR2 reads SVGIG (reference sequence). The V and J ends lost 2 bases and 4 bases respectively, with 17 bases between them. The CDR3: CAWSRAGQVRTGELFF. The CDR3 DNA sequence: TGTGCCTGGAGTAGAGCGGGACAGGTCCGCACCGGGGAGCTGTTTTTT.

Here the CDR3 DNA reads TGCGCCAGCAGCCAAGGTAGGGGACAGGGGGCAAACACTGAAGCTTTCTTT. It encodes CASSQGRGQGANTEAFF. The rearrangement joins TRBV4-1 to TRBJ1-1; 12 positions match TRBD1. The CDR3 is 17 residues long. Germline assignment: CDR1 MGHRA and CDR2 YSYEKL. Losses at the gene ends were 1 base for V and 2 bases for J; bases not matched to a gene: 5.